The rows below give T cell receptor beta chains drawn from one sample of a study of shared clonotypes between healthy human individuals. The repertoire was sequenced with immunoSEQ multiplex PCR; TCRdb's copy has only in-frame clones and lacks some. The sample lists 2 million to 2.5 million clones, just over 90% occurring once. Sequenced sample: naive CD8+ T cells from PBMCs. These receptors all stem from a man between 18 and 35 years old in good health. Some clones in this sample may be carry-over from other donors' samples. Each CDR3 is given with its conserved first and last residue. A D gene is named only where the DNA matches it firmly. Size is omitted from some rows. Given values are once, few, many or a class for expanded clones.

>-|-|TRBJ1-4|TRBV7-9
CASSRRPGATNEKLFF
TGTGCCAGCAGCAGACGACCGGGGGCAACTAATGAAAAACTGTTTTTT
>TRBD2|-|TRBJ2-7|TRBV27
CASSLSMRGRFSEQYF
TGTGCCAGCAGTTTATCGATGCGCGGGAGGTTTAGCGAGCAGTACTTC
>-|-|TRBJ2-7|TRBV14
CASSLTAPYEQYF
TGTGCCAGCAGCCTCACGGCCCCTTACGAGCAGTACTTC
>-|once|TRBJ2-2|TRBV5-1
CASIPGQNTGELFF
TGCGCCAGCATCCCTGGGCAGAACACCGGGGAGCTGTTTTTT
>TRBD1|-|TRBJ2-7|TRBV13
CASSPQGREQYF
TGTGCCAGCAGTCCACAGGGGCGCGAGCAGTACTTC
>TRBD2|few|TRBJ2-3|TRBV28
CASSLAGGPDTQYF
TGTGCCAGCAGTTTGGCGGGAGGGCCAGATACGCAGTATTTT
>TRBD1|-|TRBJ1-3|TRBV9
CASSVGRTGSYGNTIYF
TGTGCCAGCAGCGTAGGACGGACAGGGTCATATGGAAACACCATATATTTT
>TRBD2|-|TRBJ2-7|TRBV6-4
CASRKRGREGQFREQYF
TGTGCCAGCCGAAAAAGGGGGCGGGAGGGCCAGTTTAGAGAGCAGTACTTC
>-|-|TRBJ2-2|TRBV2
CASRLGRPRELFF
TGTGCCAGCAGGTTGGGACGCCCGAGGGAGCTGTTTTTT
>-|-|TRBJ1-3|TRBV7-2
CASSATGSGNTIYF
TGTGCCAGCAGCGCGACAGGCTCTGGAAACACCATATATTTT
>-|-|TRBJ2-3|TRBV12-1
CASSFLLLASTDTQYF
TGTGCCAGCAGCTTTTTATTACTAGCAAGCACAGATACGCAGTATTTT
>TRBD1|-|TRBJ1-2|TRBV11-2
CASSPTLDRGDGYTF
TGTGCCAGCAGCCCAACCCTCGACAGGGGTGATGGCTACACCTTC
>-|-|TRBJ2-5|TRBV7-8
CASSLALGGETQYF
TGTGCCAGCAGCTTAGCGCTTGGGGGCGAGACCCAGTACTTC
>-|-|TRBJ2-7|TRBV11-1
CASSLGRSGPYEQYF
TGTGCCAGCAGCTTAGGCCGTTCGGGCCCCTACGAGCAGTACTTC
>-|-|TRBJ1-5|TRBV16
CASSMTVYSNQPQHF
TGTGCCAGCAGCATGACGGTGTATAGCAATCAGCCCCAGCATTTT
>-|-|TRBJ1-2|TRBV5-6
CASSEGWLRAHGYTF
TGTGCCAGCAGCGAGGGGTGGTTACGGGCCCATGGCTACACCTTC
>-|-|TRBJ1-1|TRBV9
CASSPQPGGVNTEAFF
TGTGCCAGCAGCCCCCAACCTGGCGGTGTGAACACTGAAGCTTTCTTT
>-|-|TRBJ2-1|TRBV4-1
CASSQVVGGGGKQFF
TGCGCCAGCAGCCAAGTCGTGGGAGGGGGAGGGAAGCAGTTCTTC
>-|-|TRBJ1-1|TRBV5-1
CASSFFSSNTEAFF
TGCGCCAGCAGCTTTTTCAGCTCTAACACTGAAGCTTTCTTT
>-|-|TRBJ1-6|TRBV30
CAWRGGIAYNSPLHF
TGTGCCTGGAGAGGGGGGATCGCCTATAATTCACCCCTCCACTTT
>TRBD1|-|TRBJ1-6|TRBV30
CAWRDTGGTSYNSPLHF
TGTGCCTGGAGAGATACAGGGGGCACCTCCTATAATTCACCCCTCCACTTT
>TRBD2|few|TRBJ2-7|TRBV6-1
CASSLGREGAYEQYF
TGTGCCAGCAGCCTGGGGCGGGAGGGTGCCTACGAGCAGTACTTC
>-|-|TRBJ2-2|TRBV5-6
CASSLSGAGELFF
TGTGCCAGCAGCTTGTCAGGGGCCGGGGAGCTGTTTTTT
>-|-|TRBJ1-5|TRBV6-5
CASSYSQGTHQPQHF
TGTGCCAGCAGTTACTCCCAGGGGACACATCAGCCCCAGCATTTT
>TRBD2|-|TRBJ2-3|TRBV9
CASSTRAGGLTDTQYF
TGTGCCAGCAGCACCCGGGCGGGGGGACTCACAGATACGCAGTATTTT
>-|-|TRBJ2-7|TRBV6-6
CASRGSQNSYEQYF
TGTGCCAGCAGAGGATCCCAGAACTCCTACGAGCAGTACTTC
>-|-|TRBJ1-5|TRBV2
CASSEGRVRYQPQHF
TGTGCCAGCAGTGAAGGCAGGGTGAGGTATCAGCCCCAGCATTTT
>-|-|TRBJ2-7|TRBV10-3
CASALEVGEQYF
TGTGCCAGCGCCCTTGAGGTAGGCGAGCAGTACTTC
>-|-|TRBJ1-1|TRBV5-1
CASTGLGNTEAFF
TGCGCAAGCACAGGGTTGGGAAACACTGAAGCTTTCTTT
>-|-|TRBJ2-3|TRBV4-1
CASSQDRIDTQYF
TGCGCCAGCAGCCAAGACAGGATAGATACGCAGTATTTT
>TRBD2|-|TRBJ2-1|TRBV11-3
CASSTREGTFSYNEQFF
TGTGCCAGCAGCACGCGGGAGGGTACGTTCTCCTACAATGAGCAGTTCTTC
>-|-|TRBJ1-5|TRBV7-2
CASSLSVYDPLPAQHF
TGTGCCAGCAGCTTGTCGGTATACGACCCACTCCCGGCCCAGCATTTT
>TRBD1|-|TRBJ2-7|TRBV7-9
CASSRRDSSYEQYF
TGTGCCAGCAGCCGCCGGGACAGCTCCTACGAGCAGTACTTC
>TRBD2|once|TRBJ2-1|TRBV19
CASSPHLAGDFYNEQFF
TGTGCCAGTAGTCCCCATCTAGCGGGAGACTTCTACAATGAGCAGTTCTTC
>-|-|TRBJ2-7|TRBV27
CASSLSYPYEQYF
TGTGCCAGCAGTTTATCCTACCCCTACGAGCAGTACTTC
>-|-|TRBJ2-7|TRBV5-5
CASSYLAWYLEQYF
TGTGCCAGCAGCTACCTCGCGTGGTATCTCGAGCAGTACTTC
>TRBD2|once|TRBJ2-7|TRBV15
CATSTWTSGAYEQYF
TGTGCCACCAGCACATGGACTAGCGGCGCCTACGAGCAGTACTTC
>TRBD1|-|TRBJ2-7|TRBV29-1
CSVGRDRVLGSYEQYF
TGCAGCGTTGGCCGGGACAGGGTGTTGGGCTCCTACGAGCAGTACTTC
>-|-|TRBJ2-7|TRBV5-6
CASSFLASYEQYF
TGTGCCAGCAGCTTTTTAGCCTCCTACGAGCAGTACTTC
>-|-|TRBJ1-1|TRBV4-3
CASSQVAGLEAFF
TGCGCCAGCAGCCAAGTCGCAGGGCTTGAAGCTTTCTTT
>-|-|TRBJ2-4|TRBV12-5
CASGLVNQRSIQYF
TGTGCTAGTGGTTTGGTAAACCAGAGGAGCATTCAGTACTTC
>-|-|TRBJ1-3|TRBV27
CASSWGGDGNTIYF
TGTGCCAGCAGTTGGGGGGGAGATGGAAACACCATATATTTT